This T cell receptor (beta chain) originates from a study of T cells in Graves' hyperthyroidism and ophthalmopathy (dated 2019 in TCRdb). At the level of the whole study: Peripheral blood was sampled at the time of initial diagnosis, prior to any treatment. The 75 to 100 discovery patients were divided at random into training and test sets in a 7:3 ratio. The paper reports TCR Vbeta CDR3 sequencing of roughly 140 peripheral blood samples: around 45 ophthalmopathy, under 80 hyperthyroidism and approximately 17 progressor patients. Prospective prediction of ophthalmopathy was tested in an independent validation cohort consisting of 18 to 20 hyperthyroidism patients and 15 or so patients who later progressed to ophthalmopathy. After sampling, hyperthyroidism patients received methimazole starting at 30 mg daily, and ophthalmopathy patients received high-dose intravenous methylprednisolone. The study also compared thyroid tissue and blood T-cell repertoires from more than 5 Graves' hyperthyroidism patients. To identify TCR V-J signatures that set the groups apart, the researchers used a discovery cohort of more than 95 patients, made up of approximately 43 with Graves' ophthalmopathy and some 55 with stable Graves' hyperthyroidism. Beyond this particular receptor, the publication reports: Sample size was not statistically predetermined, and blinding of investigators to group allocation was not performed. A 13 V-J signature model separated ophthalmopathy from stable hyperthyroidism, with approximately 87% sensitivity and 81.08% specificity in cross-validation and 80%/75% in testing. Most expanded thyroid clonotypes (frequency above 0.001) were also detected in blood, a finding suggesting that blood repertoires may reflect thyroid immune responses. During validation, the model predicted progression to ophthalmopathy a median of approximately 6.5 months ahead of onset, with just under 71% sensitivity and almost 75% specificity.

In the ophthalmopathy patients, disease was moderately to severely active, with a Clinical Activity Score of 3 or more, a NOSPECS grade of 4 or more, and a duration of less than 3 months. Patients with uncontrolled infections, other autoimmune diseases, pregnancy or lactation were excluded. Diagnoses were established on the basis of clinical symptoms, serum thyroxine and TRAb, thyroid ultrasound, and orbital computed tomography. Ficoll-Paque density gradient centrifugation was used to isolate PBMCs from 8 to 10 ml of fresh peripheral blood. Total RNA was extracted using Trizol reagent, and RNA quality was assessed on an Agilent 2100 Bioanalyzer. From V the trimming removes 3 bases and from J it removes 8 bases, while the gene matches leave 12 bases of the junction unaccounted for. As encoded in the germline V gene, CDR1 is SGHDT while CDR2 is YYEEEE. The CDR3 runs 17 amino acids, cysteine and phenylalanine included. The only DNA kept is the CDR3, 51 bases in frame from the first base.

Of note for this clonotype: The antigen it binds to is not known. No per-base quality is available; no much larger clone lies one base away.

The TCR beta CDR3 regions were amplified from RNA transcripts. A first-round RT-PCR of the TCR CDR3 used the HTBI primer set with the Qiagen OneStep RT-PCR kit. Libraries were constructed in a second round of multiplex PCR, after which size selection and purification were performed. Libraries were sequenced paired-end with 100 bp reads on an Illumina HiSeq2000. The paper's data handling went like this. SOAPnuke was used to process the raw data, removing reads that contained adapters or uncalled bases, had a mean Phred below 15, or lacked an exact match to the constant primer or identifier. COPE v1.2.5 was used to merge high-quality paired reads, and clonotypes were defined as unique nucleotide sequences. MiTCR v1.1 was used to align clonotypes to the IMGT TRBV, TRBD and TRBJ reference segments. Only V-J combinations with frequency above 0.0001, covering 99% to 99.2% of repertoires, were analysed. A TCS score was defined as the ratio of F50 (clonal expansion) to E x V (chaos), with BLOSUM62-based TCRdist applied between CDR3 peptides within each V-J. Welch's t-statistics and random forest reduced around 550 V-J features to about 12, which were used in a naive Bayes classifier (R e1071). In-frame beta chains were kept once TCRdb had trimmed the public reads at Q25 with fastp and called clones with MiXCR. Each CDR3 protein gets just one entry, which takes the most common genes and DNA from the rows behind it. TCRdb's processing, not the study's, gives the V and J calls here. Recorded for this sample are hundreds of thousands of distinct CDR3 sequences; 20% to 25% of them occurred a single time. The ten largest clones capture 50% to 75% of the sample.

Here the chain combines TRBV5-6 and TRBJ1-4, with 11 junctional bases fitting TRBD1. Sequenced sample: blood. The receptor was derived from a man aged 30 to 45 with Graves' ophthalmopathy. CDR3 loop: CASSSPGQGDVGEKLFF. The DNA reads TGTGCCAGCAGCTCACCGGGACAGGGGGACGTTGGGGAAAAACTGTTTTTT.